The next 11 T cell receptor beta chains were all read from a single sample in a study of blood T cell repertoires in COVID-19. Measured with immunoSEQ multiplex PCR; TCRdb has only the in-frame clones, and not every one. The data show over 250,000 clones, with 75% to 90% seen just once and approximately 10% held by the top ten. The sample was peripheral blood. These receptor sequences come from a woman in her 70s with acute or convalescent COVID-19.

The chain recombines TRBV30 with TRBJ1-1; D is undetermined. The V and J ends lost 8 bases and 5 bases respectively, with 21 bases between them. There are 14 residues in the CDR3. The germline CDR1 and CDR2 sequences are GTSNPN and SVGIG (reference sequence). This chain's CDR3 is CALDVGHAGTEAFF. Here the CDR3 DNA reads TGTGCCCTTGACGTTGGCCACGCGGGGACTGAAGCTTTCTTT.

The V gene is TRBV3-1 (or the pseudogene TRBV3-2), the J gene TRBJ2-5, with D tentatively TRBD2 (5 bases). Trimming removed 2 bases from V and 4 bases from J, with 11 bases in between. Per the germline V gene, CDR1 is LGHDT and CDR2 is YNNKEL (reference sequence). The CDR3 consists of 14 residues. The CDR3 spells CASSQMAEGETQYF. The CDR3 coding sequence is TGTGCCAGCAGCCAAATGGCCGAGGGAGAGACCCAGTACTTC.

CDR3 residues: CASTGGGGLETQYF. The CDR3 DNA follows: TGTGCCAGCACCGGAGGGGGGGGCCTCGAGACCCAGTACTTC. J is TRBJ2-5 and V is TRBV6-5; D is possibly TRBD2 (7 bases). From germline, CDR1 is MNHEY and CDR2 SVGAGI. V lost 7 bases to trimming and J lost 5 bases, with 17 bases between them. The CDR3 runs to 14 residues.

The CDR3 region has the DNA TGTGCCAGCAGTTTTCCGGAGATGGGCACTGAAGCTTTCTTT. Protein sequence: CASSFPEMGTEAFF. The chain employs TRBV6-6 and TRBJ1-1; no reliable D call. CDR1 is MNHNY and CDR2 is SVGAGI in the germline V gene (reference sequence). V was cut by 4 bases and J by 4 bases, with 13 bases left in between. This CDR3 contains 14 residues.

This clone was recorded a few times. The V call is TRBV30, the J call TRBJ2-7; D is ambiguous. Trimming took off 2 bases at V and 4 bases at J, with 12 bases between the two ends. In germline, CDR1 is GTSNPN, CDR2 SVGIG (reference sequence). The CDR3 has 13 amino acids. CDR3 region: CAWSRPGVYEQYF. The CDR3 nucleotides are TGTGCCTGGAGTCGGCCGGGTGTGTACGAGCAGTACTTC.

The CDR3 sequence is CASSRGRTANTEAFF. The CDR3 bases are TGTGCCAGCAGCCGGGGACGGACAGCGAACACTGAAGCTTTCTTT. The rearrangement uses TRBV5-8 and TRBJ1-1; possible D gene TRBD1, 6 bases. CDR1 is SGHTS and CDR2 is YDEGEE in the germline V gene. This CDR3 region has 15 residues. Trimming left V 4 bases short and J 1 base short, with 14 bases between.

This clone was recorded once. This chain uses TRBV6-5 with TRBJ1-1, with 7 bases fitting TRBD1. V shed 9 bases, J shed 6 bases, and the junction held 7 bases outside the gene matches. The germline V gene has CDR1 MNHEY and CDR2 SVGAGI. The CDR3 is made up of 12 amino acids. The CDR3 is CASTTGVSEAFF. Written as DNA, the CDR3 is TGTGCCAGTACTACAGGGGTCTCTGAAGCTTTCTTT.

The chain recombines TRBV2 with TRBJ2-5, with 10 bases identical to TRBD2. Losses at the gene ends were 4 bases for V and 1 base for J; bases not matched to a gene: 3. Germline CDR1 is SNHLY and CDR2 is FYNNEI. This CDR3 comprises 15 residues. DNA of the CDR3: TGTGCCAGCAGTGGGACTAGCGGACCCCAAGAGACCCAGTACTTC. Translating it yields CASSGTSGPQETQYF.

This clone was seen more than once but under ten times. This chain uses TRBV4-1 with TRBJ2-1; tentatively, D is TRBD2 (6 bases). CDR3 length equals 16 residues. Trimming pared 1 base from V and 1 base from J, leaving 11 bases between. Germline values: CDR1 MGHRA, CDR2 YSYEKL. DNA of the CDR3: TGCGCCAGCAGCCAAGGTATAGCGGTTTCCTACAATGAGCAGTTCTTC. Amino acids: CASSQGIAVSYNEQFF.

The V call is TRBV20-1, the J call TRBJ1-2; D is perhaps TRBD1 (5 bases). The V gene lost 6 bases and the J gene lost 8 bases, with 10 bases spanning the gap. This CDR3 region has 10 residues. Germline-derived CDR1 and CDR2 are DFQATT and SNEGSKA (reference sequence). The CDR3 DNA is TGCAGTGCCAGGGAGGGGGGCTACACCTTC. It yields the protein CSAREGGYTF.

The chain recombines TRBV11-3 with TRBJ2-2; 7 bases match TRBD1. There are 15 residues in the CDR3. Germline V lookup: CDR1 SGHNT, CDR2 YENEEA. V trimming: 3 bases; J trimming: 7 bases; junction bases outside the gene matches: 8. CDR3 in DNA: TGTGCCAGCAGCTTCCAACAGGGGATAGGCGGGGAGCTGTTTTTT. This gives the protein CASSFQQGIGGELFF.